This T cell receptor (beta chain) was profiled in a study of blood T cell repertoires in COVID-19. As for the study in general: Collection of acute and convalescent COVID-19 samples took place in the United States, Italy and Spain. Sources were T cells, B-cell-depleted T cells, or PBMCs; the material itself was cDNA or gDNA.

As originally analysed: Reference gene primer amplification gave estimated nucleated cell counts. Clones were read by immunoSEQ multiplex PCR, and TCRdb kept only the in-frame ones, dropping some. The V and J calls and the clone size are those of that table, but D and trimming were determined from the DNA. The top ten hold more than 4% of the sample, which has tens of thousands of clones, approximately 86% seen once. The CDR3 spans 13 residues. Germline CDR1 is ENHRY and CDR2 is SYGVKD. Unmatched junction bases numbered 3, after V lost 7 bases and J lost 4 bases. Sequencing used peripheral blood. This chain uses TRBV10-3 with TRBJ2-3; 9 nucleotides align to TRBD2. The origin of this receptor is a woman aged 70-85 years with acute or convalescent COVID-19. For the CDR3, the DNA is TGTGCCATCATGGCGGGAGGGGCAGATACGCAGTATTTT. Protein: CAIMAGGADTQYF.